This T cell receptor beta chain was profiled in a study of cytomegalovirus exposure and HLA in healthy donors. Notes on the study in general: Accurate HLA-A and HLA-B prediction from TCR beta sequences was reported for most subjects. Exclusion applied to some V segments, including TRBV6-2 and TRBV6-3, as they were indistinguishable. Researchers counted roughly 160 TCR beta chains as cytomegalovirus-associated.

A note on this clone: What it binds is not known.

In the PCR, 60 Vbeta and 13 Jbeta primers were used. The assay was immunoSEQ multiplex PCR, and TCRdb's table has in-frame clones only and misses some. The sample carries roughly 110,000 clones, about three quarters recorded once. Per the germline V gene, CDR1 is KGHSH and CDR2 is LQKENI. This CDR3 has 12 residues. Trimming removed 4 bases at V and 6 bases at J, with 10 bases between. This receptor was taken from a boy aged 5-17 years in good health and CMV-seronegative. Sequencing was carried out using PBMCs. The chain joins TRBV18 to TRBJ2-7, with D perhaps matching TRBD2 (5 bases). CDR3 bases: TGTGCCAGCTCACGACCGGACTCCGAGCAGTACTTC. Protein product: CASSRPDSEQYF.